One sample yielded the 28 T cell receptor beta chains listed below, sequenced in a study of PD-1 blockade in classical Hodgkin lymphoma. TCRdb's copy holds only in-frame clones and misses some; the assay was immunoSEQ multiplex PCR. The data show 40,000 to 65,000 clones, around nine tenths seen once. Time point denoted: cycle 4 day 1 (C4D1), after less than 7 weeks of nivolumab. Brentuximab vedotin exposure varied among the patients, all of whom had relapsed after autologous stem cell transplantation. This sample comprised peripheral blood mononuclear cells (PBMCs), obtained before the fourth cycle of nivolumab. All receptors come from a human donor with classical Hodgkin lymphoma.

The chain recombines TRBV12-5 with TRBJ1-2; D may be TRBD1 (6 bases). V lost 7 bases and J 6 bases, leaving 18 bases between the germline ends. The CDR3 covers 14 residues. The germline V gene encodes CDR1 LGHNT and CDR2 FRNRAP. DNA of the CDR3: TGTGCTAGTGCCGCCCAAGGGCAGGGGAATGGCTACACCTTC. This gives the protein CASAAQGQGNGYTF.

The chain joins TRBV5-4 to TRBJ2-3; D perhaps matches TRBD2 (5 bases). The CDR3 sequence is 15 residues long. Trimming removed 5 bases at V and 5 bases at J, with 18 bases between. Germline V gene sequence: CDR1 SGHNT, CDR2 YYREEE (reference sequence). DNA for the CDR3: TGTGCCAGCAGGGAGGTGGAGGTGCGCGAAGATACGCAGTATTTT. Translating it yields CASREVEVREDTQYF.

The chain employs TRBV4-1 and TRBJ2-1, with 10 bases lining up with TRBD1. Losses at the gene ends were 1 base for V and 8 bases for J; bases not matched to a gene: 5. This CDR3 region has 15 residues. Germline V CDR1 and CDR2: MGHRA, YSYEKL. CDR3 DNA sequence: TGCGCCAGCAGCCAAGCGGGGACAGGGGTTTATGAGCAGTTCTTC. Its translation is CASSQAGTGVYEQFF.

CDR3 DNA sequence: TGCGCCAGCAGTGCCGCGGGAGCCGCCTACGAGCAGTACTTC. It yields the protein CASSAAGAAYEQYF. V and J are TRBV10-1 and TRBJ2-7; 7 nucleotides align to TRBD2. The germline V gene has CDR1 WNHNN and CDR2 SYGVQD (reference sequence). CDR3 length: 14 amino acids. After removal of 4 bases from V and 2 bases from J, the junction contained 5 bases not matched to a gene.

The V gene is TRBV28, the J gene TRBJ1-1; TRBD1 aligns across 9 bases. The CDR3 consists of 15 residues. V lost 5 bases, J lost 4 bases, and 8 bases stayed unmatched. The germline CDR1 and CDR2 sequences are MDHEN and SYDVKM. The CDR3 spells CASSPLLTGGTEAFF. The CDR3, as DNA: TGTGCCAGCAGTCCCCTTCTGACAGGGGGCACTGAAGCTTTCTTT. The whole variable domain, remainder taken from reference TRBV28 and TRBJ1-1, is DVKVTQSSRYLVKRTGEKVFLECVQDMDHENMFWYRQDPGLGLRLIYFSYDVKMKEKGDIPEGYSVSREKKERFSLILESASTNQTSMYLCASSPLLTGGTEAFFGQGTRLTVV.

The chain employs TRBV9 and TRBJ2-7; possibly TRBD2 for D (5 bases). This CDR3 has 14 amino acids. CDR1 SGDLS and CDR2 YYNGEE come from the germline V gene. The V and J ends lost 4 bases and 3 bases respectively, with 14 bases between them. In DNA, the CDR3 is TGTGCCAGCAGCTACGGACTCGTGGACTACGAGCAGTACTTC. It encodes CASSYGLVDYEQYF.

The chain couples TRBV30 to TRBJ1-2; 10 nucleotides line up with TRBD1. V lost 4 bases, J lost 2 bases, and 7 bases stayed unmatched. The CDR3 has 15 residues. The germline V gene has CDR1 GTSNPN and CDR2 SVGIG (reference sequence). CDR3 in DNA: TGTGCCTGGAAGGGGACAGGGGAGGTGAACTATGGCTACACCTTC. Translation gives CAWKGTGEVNYGYTF.

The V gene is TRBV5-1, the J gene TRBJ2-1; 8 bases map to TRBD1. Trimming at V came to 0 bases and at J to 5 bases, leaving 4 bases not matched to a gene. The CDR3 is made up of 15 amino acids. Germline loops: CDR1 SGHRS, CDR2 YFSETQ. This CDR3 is CASSLVQGANNEQFF. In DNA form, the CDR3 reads TGCGCCAGCAGCTTGGTCCAGGGGGCAAACAATGAGCAGTTCTTC.

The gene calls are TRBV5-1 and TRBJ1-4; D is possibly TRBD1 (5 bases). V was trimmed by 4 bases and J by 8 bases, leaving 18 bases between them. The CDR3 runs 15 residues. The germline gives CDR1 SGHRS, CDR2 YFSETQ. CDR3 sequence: CASSLGTPGREKLFF. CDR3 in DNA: TGCGCCAGCAGCCTCGGGACGCCTGGGAGGGAAAAACTGTTTTTT.

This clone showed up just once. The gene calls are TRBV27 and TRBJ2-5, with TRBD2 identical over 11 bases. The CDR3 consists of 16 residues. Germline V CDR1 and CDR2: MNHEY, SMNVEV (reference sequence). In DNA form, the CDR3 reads TGTGCACCCCTTAAGGTAGCGGGGGGGCCGGGAGAGACCCAGTACTTC. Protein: CAPLKVAGGPGETQYF.

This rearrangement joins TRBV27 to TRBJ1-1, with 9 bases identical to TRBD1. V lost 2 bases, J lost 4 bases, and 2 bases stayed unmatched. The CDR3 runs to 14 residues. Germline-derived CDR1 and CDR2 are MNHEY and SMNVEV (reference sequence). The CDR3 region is CASSLTDRGTEAFF. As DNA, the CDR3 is TGTGCCAGCAGTTTAACGGACAGGGGCACTGAAGCTTTCTTT.

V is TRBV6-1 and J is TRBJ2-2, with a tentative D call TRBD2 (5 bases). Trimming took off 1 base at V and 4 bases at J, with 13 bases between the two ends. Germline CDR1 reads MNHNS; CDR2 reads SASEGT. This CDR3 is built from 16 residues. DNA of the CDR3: TGTGCCAGCAGTGAAGTTAGGCTAGCTGCCACCGGGGAGCTGTTTTTT. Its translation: CASSEVRLAATGELFF.

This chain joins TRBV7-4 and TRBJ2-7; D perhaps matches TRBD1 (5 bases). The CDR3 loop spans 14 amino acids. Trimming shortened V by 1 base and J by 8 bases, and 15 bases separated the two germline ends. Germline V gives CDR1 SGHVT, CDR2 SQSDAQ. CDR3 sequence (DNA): TGTGCCAGCAGCTTAGGGCAGGGCAGCCTCAAGCAGTACTTC. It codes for CASSLGQGSLKQYF.

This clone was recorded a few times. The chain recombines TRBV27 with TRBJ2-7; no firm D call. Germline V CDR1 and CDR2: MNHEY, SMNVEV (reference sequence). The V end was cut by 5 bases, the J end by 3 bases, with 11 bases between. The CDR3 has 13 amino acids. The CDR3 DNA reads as TGTGCCAGCAGTATCACGGCCCTCTACGAGCAGTACTTC. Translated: CASSITALYEQYF.

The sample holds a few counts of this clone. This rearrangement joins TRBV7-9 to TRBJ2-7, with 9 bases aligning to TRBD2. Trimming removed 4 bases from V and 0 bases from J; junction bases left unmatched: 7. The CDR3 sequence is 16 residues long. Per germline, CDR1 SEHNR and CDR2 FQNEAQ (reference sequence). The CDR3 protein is CASSSSGLANSYEQYF. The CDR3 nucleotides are TGTGCCAGCAGCTCTTCCGGACTAGCGAACTCCTACGAGCAGTACTTC.

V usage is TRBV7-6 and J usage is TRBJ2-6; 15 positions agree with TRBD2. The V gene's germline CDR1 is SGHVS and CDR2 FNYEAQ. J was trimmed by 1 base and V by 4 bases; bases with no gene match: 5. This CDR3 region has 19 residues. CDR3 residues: CASSSGLAGGSSGANVLTF. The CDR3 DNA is TGTGCCAGCAGCTCTGGACTAGCGGGAGGGTCTTCTGGGGCCAACGTCCTGACTTTC.

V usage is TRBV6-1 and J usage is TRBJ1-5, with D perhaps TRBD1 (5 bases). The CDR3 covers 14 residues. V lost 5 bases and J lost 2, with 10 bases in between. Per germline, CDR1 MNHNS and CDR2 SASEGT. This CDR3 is CASSRGFGNQPQHF. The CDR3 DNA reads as TGTGCCAGCAGTAGGGGATTTGGCAATCAGCCCCAGCATTTT.

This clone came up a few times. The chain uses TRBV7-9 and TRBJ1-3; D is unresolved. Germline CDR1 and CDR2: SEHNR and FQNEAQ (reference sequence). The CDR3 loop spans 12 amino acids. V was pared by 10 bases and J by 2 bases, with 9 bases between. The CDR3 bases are TGTGCCACCGGAGGGCCTGGAAACACCATATATTTT. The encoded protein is CATGGPGNTIYF.

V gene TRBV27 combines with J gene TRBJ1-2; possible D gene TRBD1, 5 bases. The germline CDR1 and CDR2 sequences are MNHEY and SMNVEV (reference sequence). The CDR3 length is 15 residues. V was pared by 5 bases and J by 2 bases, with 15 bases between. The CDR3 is CASSPSGAANYGYTF. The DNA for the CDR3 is TGTGCCAGCAGTCCCTCCGGGGCCGCGAACTATGGCTACACCTTC.

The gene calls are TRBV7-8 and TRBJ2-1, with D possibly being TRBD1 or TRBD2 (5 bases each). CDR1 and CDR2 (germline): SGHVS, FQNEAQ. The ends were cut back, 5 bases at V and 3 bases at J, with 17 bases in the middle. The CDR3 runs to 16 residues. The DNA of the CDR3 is TGTGCCAGCAGCCAAGGGACCACATACGTCTACAATGAGCAGTTCTTC. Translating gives CASSQGTTYVYNEQFF.

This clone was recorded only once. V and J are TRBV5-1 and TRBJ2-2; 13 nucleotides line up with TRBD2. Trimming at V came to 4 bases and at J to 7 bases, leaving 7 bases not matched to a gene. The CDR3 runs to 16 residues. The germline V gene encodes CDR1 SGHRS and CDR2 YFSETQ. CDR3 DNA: TGCGCCAGCAGCCATAGGACTAGCGGGAGCAACGGGGAGCTGTTTTTT. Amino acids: CASSHRTSGSNGELFF.

DNA of the CDR3: TGTGCCAGCAGTTCTCTCTTAAAGGGGCTGAGGTACGAGCAGTACTTC. Translated, it gives CASSSLLKGLRYEQYF. This sequence joins TRBV6-5 and TRBJ2-7; a possible D gene is TRBD1 (5 bases). V was cut by 4 bases and J by 4 bases, with 20 bases left in between. The CDR3 loop spans 16 amino acids. Looked up from germline, CDR1 is MNHEY and CDR2 is SVGAGI.

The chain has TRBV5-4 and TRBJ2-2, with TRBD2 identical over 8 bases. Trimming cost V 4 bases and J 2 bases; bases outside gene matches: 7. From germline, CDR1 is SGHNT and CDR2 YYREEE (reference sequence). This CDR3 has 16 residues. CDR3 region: CASSLKRGPNTGELFF. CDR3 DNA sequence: TGTGCCAGCAGCCTTAAGCGGGGGCCTAACACCGGGGAGCTGTTTTTT.

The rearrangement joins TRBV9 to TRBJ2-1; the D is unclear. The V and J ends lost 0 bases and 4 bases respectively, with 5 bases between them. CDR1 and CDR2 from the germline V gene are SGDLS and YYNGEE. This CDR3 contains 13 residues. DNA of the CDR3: TGTGCCAGCAGCGTAGAAGGATACAATGAGCAGTTCTTC. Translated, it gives CASSVEGYNEQFF.

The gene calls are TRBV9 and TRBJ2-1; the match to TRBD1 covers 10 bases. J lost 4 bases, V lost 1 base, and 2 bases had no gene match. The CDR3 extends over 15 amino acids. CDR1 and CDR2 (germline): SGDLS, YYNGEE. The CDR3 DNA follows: TGTGCCAGCAGCGTAAGGGGACAGGGGTACAATGAGCAGTTCTTC. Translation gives CASSVRGQGYNEQFF. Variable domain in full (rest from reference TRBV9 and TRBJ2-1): DSGVTQTPKHLITATGQRVTLRCSPRSGDLSVYWYQQSLDQGLQFLIQYYNGEERAKGNILERFSAQQFPDLHSELNLSSLELGDSALYFCASSVRGQGYNEQFFGPGTRLTVL.

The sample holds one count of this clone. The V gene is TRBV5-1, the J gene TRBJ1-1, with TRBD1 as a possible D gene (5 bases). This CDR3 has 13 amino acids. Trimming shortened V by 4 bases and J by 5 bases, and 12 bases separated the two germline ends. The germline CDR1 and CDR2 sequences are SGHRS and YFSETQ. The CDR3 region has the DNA TGCGCCAGCAGCCCCAACCCAGGGACTGAAGCTTTCTTT. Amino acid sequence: CASSPNPGTEAFF.

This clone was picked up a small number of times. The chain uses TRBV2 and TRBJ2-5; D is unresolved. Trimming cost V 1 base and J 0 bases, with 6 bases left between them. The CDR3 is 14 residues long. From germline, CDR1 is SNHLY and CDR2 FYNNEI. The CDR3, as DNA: TGTGCCAGCAGTGAAGAACAGTACCAAGAGACCCAGTACTTC. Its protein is CASSEEQYQETQYF.

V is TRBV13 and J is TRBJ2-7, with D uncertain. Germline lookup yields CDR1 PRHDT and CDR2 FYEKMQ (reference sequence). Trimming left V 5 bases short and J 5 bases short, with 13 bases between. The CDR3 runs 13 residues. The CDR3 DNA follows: TGTGCCAGCAGCCCCTCAGTGCCTCACGAGCAGTACTTC. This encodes CASSPSVPHEQYF. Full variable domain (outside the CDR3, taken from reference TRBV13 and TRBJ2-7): AAGVIQSPRHLIKEKRETATLKCYPIPRHDTVYWYQQGPGQDPQFLISFYEKMQSDKGSIPDRFSAQQFSDYHSELNMSSLELGDSALYFCASSPSVPHEQYFGPGTRLTVT.